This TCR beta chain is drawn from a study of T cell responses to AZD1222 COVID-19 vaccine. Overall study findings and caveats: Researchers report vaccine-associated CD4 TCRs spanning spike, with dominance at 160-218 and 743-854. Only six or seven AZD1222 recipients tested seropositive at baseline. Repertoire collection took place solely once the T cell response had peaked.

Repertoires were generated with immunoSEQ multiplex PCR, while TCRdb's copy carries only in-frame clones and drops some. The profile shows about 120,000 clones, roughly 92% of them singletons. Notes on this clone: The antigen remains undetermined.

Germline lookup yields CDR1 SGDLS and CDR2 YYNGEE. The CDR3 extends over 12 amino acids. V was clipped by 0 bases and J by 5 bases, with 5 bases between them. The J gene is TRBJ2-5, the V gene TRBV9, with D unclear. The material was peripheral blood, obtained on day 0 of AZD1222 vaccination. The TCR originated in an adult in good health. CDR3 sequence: CASSVESETQYF. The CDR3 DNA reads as TGTGCCAGCAGCGTAGAGAGCGAGACCCAGTACTTC.